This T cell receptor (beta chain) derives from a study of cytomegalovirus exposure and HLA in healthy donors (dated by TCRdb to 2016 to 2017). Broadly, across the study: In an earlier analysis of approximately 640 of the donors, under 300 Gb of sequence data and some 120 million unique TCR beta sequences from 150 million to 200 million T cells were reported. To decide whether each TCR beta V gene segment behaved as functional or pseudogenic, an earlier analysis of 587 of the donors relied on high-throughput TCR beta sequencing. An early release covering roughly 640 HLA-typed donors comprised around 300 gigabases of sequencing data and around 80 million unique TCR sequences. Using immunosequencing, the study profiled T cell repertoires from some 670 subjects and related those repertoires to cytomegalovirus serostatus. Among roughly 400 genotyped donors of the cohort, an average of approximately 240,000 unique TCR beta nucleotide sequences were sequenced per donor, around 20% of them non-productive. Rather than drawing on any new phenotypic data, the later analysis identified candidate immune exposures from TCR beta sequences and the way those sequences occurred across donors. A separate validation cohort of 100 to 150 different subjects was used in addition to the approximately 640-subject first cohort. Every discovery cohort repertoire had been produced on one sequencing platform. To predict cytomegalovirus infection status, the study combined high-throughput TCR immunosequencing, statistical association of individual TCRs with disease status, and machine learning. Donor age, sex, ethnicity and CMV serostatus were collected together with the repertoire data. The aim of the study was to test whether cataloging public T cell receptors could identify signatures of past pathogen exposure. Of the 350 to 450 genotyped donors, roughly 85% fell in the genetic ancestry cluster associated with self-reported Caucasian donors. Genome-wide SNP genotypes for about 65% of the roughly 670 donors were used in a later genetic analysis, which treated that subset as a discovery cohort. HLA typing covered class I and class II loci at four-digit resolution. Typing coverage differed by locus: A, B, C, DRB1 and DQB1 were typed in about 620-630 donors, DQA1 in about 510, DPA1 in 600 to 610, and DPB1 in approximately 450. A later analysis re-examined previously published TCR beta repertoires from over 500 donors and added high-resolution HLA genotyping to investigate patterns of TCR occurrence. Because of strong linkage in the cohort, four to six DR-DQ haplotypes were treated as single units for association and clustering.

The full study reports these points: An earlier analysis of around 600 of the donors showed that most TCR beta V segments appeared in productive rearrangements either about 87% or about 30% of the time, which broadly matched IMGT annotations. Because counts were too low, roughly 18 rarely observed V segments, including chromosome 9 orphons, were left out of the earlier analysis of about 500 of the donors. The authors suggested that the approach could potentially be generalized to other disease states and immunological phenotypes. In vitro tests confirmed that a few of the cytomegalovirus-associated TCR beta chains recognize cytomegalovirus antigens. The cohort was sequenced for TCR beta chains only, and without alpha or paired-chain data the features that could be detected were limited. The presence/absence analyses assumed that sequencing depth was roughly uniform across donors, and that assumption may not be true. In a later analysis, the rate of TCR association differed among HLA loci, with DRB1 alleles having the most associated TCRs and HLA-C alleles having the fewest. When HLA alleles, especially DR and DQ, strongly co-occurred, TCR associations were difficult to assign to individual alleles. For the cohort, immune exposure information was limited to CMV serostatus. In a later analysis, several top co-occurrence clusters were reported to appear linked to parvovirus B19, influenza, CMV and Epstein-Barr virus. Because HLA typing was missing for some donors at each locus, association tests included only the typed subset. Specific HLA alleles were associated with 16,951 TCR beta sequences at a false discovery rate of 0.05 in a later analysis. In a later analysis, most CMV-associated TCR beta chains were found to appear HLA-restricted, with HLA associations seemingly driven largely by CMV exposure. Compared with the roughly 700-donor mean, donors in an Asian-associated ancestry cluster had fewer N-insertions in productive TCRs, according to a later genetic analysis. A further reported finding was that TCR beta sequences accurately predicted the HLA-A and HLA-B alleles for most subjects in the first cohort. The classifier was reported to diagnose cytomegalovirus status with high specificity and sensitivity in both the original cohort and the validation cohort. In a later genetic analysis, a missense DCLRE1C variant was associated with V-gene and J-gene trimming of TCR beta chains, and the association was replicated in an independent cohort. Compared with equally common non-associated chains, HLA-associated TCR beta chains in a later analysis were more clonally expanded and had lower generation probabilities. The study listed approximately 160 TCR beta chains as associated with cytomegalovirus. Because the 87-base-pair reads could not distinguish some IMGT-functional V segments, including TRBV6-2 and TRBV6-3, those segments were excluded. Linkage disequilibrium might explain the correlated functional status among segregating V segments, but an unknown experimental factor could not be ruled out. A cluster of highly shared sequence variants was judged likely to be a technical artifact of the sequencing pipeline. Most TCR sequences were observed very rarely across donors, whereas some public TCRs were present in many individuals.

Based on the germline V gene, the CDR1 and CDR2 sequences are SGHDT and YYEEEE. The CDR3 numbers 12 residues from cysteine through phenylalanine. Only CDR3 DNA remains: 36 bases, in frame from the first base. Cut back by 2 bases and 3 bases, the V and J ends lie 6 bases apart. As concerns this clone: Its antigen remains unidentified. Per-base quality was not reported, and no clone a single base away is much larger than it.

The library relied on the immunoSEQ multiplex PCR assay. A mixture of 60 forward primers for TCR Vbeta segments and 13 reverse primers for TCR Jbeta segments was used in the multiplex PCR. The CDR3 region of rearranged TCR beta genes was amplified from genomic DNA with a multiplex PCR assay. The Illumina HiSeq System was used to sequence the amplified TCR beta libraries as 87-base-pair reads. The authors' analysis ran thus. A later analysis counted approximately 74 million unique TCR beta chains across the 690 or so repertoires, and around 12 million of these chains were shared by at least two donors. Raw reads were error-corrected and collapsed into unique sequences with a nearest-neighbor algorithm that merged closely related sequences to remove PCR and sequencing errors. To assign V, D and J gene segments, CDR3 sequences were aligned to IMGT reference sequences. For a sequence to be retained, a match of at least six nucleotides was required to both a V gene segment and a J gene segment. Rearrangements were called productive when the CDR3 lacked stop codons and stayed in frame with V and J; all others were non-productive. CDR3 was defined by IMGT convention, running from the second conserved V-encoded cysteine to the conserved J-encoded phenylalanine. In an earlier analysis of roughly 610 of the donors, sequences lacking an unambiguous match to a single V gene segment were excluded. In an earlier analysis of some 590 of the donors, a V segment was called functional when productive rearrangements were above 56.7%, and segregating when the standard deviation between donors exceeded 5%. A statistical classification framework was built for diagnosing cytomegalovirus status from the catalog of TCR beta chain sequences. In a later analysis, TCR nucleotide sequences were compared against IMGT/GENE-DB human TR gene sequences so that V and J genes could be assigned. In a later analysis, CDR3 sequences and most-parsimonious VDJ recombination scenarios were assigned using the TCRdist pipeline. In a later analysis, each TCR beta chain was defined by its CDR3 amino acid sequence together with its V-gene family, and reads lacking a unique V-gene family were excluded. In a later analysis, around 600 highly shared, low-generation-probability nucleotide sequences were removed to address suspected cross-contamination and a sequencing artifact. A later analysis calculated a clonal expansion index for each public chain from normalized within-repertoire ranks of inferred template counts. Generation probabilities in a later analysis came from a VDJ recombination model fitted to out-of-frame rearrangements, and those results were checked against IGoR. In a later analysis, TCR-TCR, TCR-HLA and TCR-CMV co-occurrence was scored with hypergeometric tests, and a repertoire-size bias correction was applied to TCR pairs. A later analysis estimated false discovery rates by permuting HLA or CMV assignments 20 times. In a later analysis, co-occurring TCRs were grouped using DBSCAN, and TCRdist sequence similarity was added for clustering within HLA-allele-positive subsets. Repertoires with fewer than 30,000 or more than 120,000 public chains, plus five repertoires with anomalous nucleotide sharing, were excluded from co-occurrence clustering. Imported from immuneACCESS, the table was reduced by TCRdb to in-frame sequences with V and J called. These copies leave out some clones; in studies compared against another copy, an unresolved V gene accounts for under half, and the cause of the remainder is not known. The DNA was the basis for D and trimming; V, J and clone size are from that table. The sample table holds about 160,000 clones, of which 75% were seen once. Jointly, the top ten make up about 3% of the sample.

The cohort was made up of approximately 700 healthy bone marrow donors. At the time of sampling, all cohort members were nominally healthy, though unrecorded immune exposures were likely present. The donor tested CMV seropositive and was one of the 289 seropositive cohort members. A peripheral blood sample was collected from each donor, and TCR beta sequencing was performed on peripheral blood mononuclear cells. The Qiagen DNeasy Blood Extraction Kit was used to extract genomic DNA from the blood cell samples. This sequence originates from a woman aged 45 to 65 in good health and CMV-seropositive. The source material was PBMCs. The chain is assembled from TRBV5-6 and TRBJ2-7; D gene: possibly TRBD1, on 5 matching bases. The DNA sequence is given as TGTGCCAGCAGCTTCGACAGCTACGAGCAGTACTTC. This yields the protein CASSFDSYEQYF.